A single T cell receptor (beta chain) is shown here with its context. Data came from immunoSEQ multiplex PCR; TCRdb stores just in-frame clones and leaves some out. Of approximately 37,000 clones listed, 65% to 85% are singletons. Germline V gene sequence: CDR1 SNHLY, CDR2 FYNNEI. The CDR3 is 15 amino acids. The V and J ends lost 4 bases and 5 bases respectively, with 14 bases between them. This sample was taken from a study of control samples from healthy donors and cancer patients. This sequence originates from a woman aged 55-69 years with lung cancer. The sequencing sample was made of PBMCs. The chain links TRBV2 to TRBJ2-2; the D gene is possibly TRBD2 (6 bases). The CDR3, as DNA: TGTGCCAGCAGTGTCGGGCCAGGGAGGACCGGGGAGCTGTTTTTT. It translates to CASSVGPGRTGELFF.